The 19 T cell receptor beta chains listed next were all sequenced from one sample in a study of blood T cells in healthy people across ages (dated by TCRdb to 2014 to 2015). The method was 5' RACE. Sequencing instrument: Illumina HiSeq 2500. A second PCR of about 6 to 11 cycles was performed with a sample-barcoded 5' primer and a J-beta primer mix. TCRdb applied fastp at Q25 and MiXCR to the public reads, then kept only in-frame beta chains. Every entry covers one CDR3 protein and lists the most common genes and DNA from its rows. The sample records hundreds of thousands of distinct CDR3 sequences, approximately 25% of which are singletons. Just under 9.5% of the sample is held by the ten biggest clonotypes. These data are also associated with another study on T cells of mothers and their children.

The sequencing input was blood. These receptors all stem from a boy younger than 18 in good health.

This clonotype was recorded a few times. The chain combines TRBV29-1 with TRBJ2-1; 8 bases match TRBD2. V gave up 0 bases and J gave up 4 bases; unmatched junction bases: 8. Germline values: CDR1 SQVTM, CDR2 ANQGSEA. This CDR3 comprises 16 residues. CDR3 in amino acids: CSVEDTGTRSYNEQFF. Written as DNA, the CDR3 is TGCAGCGTTGAAGATACCGGGACTAGAAGTTACAATGAGCAGTTCTTC.

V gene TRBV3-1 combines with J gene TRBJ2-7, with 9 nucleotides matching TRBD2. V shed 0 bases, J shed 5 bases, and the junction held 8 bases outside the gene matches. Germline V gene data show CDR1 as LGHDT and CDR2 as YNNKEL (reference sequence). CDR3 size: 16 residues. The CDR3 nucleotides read TGTGCCAGCAGCCAAGAAGTGGCGGGGGGGCGACACGAGCAGTACTTC. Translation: CASSQEVAGGRHEQYF.

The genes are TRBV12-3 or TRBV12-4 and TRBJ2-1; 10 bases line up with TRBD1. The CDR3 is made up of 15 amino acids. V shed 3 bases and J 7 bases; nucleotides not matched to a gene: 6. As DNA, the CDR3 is TGTGCCAGCAGTTTTATGGGACAGGGGCGGAATGAGCAGTTCTTC. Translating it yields CASSFMGQGRNEQFF.

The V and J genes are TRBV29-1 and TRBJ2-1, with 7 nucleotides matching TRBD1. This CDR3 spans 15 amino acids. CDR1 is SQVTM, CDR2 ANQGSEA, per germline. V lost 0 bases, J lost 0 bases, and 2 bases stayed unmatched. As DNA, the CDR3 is TGCAGCGTTGAAGATCGACAGGGCTCCTACAATGAGCAGTTCTTC. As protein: CSVEDRQGSYNEQFF.

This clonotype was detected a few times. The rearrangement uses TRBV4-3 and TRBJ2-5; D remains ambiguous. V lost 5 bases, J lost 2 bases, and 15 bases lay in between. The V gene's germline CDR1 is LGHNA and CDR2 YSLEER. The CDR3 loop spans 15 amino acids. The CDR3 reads CASSVGMGHQETQYF. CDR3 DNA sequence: TGCGCCAGCAGCGTAGGGATGGGCCATCAAGAGACCCAGTACTTC.

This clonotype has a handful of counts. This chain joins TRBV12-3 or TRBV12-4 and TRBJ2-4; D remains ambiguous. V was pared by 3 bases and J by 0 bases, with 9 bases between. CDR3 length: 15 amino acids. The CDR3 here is CASSLYGLAKNIQYF. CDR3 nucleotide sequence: TGTGCCAGCAGTTTGTATGGGCTAGCCAAAAACATTCAGTACTTC.

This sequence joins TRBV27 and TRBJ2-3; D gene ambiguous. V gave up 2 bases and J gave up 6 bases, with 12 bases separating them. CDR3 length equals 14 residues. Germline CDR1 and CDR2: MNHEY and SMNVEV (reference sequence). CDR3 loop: CASSLAPNSDTQYF. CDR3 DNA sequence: TGTGCCAGCAGTTTAGCGCCCAATTCGGATACGCAGTATTTT.

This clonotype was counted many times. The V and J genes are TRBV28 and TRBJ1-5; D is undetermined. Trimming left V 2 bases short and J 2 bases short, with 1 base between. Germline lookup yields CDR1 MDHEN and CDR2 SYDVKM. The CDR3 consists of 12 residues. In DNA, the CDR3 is TGTGCCAGCAGTTTAGGCAATCAGCCCCAGCATTTT. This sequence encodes CASSLGNQPQHF.

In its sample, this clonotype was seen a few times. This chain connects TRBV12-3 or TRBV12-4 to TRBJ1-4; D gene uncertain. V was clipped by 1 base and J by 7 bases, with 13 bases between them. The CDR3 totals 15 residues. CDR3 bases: TGTGCCAGCAGTTTAGGGTCGGCAGGCCCTGAAAAACTGTTTTTT. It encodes CASSLGSAGPEKLFF.

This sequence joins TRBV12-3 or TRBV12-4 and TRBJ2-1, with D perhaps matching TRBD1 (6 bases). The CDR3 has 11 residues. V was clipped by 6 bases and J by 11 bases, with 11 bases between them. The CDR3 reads CASSHGQQQFF. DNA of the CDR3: TGTGCCAGCAGCCACGGACAGCAGCAGTTCTTC.

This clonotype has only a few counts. CDR3 protein: CASSFRPAGEQYF. The CDR3, as DNA: TGTGCCAGCAGCTTTAGACCTGCGGGAGAGCAGTACTTC. The gene calls are TRBV7-9 and TRBJ2-5, with 7 bases aligning to TRBD2. This CDR3 has 13 residues. Germline trimming cut 3 bases from V and 11 bases from J; bases unmatched to any gene: 9. The V gene's germline CDR1 is SEHNR and CDR2 FQNEAQ (reference sequence).

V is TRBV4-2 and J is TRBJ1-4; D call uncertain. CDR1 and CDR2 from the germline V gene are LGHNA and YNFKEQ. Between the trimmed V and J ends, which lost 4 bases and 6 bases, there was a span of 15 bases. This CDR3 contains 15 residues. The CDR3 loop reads CASSLLRGIDEKLFF. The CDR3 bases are TGTGCCAGCAGCCTTCTCCGAGGGATCGATGAAAAACTGTTTTTT.

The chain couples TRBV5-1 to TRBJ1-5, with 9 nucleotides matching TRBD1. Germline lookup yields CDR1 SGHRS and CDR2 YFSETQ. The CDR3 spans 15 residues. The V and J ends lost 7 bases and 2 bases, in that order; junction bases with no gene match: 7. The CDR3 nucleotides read TGCGCCAGCCGTGAGGGACAGGGTGGCAATCAGCCCCAGCATTTT. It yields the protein CASREGQGGNQPQHF.

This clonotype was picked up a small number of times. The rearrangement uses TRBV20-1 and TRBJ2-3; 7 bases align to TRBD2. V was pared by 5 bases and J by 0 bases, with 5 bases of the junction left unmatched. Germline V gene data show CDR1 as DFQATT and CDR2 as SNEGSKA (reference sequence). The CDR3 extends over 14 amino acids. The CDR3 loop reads CSAESGTSTDTQYF. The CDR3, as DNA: TGCAGTGCTGAAAGCGGGACTAGCACAGATACGCAGTATTTT.

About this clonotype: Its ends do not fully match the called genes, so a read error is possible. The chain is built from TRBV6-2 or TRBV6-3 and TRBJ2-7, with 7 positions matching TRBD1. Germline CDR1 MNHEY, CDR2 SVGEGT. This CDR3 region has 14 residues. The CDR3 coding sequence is TGTGCCTGCAGGCAACTGGGACAGACCTACGAGCAGTACTTC. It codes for CACRQLGQTYEQYF.

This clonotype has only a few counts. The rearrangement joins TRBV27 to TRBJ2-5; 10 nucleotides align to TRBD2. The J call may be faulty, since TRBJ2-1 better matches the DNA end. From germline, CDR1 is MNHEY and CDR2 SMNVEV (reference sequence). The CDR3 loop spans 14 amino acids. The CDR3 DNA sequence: TGTGCCAGCAGCGTTAGCGGGGGGAACAATGAGCAGTTCTTC. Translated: CASSVSGGNNEQFF.

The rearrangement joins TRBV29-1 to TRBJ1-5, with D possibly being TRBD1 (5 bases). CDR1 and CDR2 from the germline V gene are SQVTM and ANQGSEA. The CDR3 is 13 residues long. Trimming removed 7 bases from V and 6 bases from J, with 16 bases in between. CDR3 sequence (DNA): TGCAGCGGTGGGGGGGGATTCGGTCAGCCCCAGCATTTT. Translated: CSGGGGFGQPQHF.

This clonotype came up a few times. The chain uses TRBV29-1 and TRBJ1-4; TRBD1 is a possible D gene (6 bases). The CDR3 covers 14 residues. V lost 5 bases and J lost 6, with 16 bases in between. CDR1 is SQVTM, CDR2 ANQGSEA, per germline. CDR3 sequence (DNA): TGCAGCGTTCCCGCGGACAGCGCCGATGAAAAACTGTTTTTT. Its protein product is CSVPADSADEKLFF.

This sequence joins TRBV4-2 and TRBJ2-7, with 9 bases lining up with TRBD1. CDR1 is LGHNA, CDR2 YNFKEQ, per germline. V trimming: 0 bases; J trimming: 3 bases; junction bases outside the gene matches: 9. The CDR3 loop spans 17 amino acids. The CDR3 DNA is TGTGCCAGCAGCCAAGAGTGGACCGGGACAGGGAGCTACGAGCAGTACTTC. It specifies CASSQEWTGTGSYEQYF.